Following are 14 T cell receptor beta chains from one sample sequenced in a study of liver allograft versus peripheral blood T cells. The wider study: The authors compared T cell receptor repertoires in transplanted livers with recipients' peripheral blood repertoires.

TCRdb re-analysed the reads in MiXCR, keeping a single row per CDR3 protein. Of roughly 7,800 distinct CDR3 sequences in the sample, more than 15% were seen once. The source is a human patient who had a liver transplant. The graft donor may account for some of the T cells.

This clonotype was seen more than once but under ten times. The V and J genes are TRBV6-1 and TRBJ2-7; 8 bases map to TRBD2. V gave up 4 bases and J gave up 3 bases; unmatched junction bases: 11. Germline CDR1 and CDR2: MNHNS and SASEGT. The CDR3 runs 16 residues. CDR3: CASSGGGSGGYYEQYF. DNA for the CDR3: TGTGCCAGCAGTGGGGGAGGCAGCGGGGGATACTACGAGCAGTACTTC.

V and J are TRBV30 and TRBJ2-6; D is unclear. Germline CDR1 and CDR2: GTSNPN and SVGIG (reference sequence). Trimming shortened V by 3 bases and J by 0 bases, and 0 bases separated the two germline ends. The CDR3 loop spans 12 amino acids. The CDR3 reads CAWSSGANVLTF. CDR3 bases: TGTGCCTGGAGCTCTGGGGCCAACGTCCTGACTTTC. The entire variable domain, with the rest obtained from reference TRBV30 and TRBJ2-6, is as follows: SQTIHQWPATLVQPVGSPLSLECTVEGTSNPNLYWYRQAAGRGLQLLFYSVGIGQISSEVPQNLSASRPQDRQFILSSKKLLLSDSGFYLCAWSSGANVLTFGAGSRLTVL.

This clonotype was detected ten times or more. The chain recombines TRBV19 with TRBJ2-7; 9 bases map to TRBD1. This CDR3 is built from 15 residues. Germline trimming cut 6 bases from V and 2 bases from J; bases unmatched to any gene: 8. Germline V gene sequence: CDR1 LNHDA, CDR2 SQIVND (reference sequence). The CDR3 region is CASSRQGGPTYEQYF. The CDR3 coding sequence is TGTGCCAGTAGCAGACAGGGGGGGCCTACCTACGAGCAGTACTTC.

This chain joins TRBV20-1 and TRBJ2-1; TRBD2 matches at 10 bases. CDR3 length: 14 residues. With 2 bases clipped from V and 8 bases from J, the junction kept 6 bases outside the gene matches. Germline V gene lookup returns CDR1 DFQATT and CDR2 SNEGSKA (reference sequence). The CDR3 bases are TGCAGTGCTAGATCTAGCGGGGGAAACTATGAGCAGTTCTTC. Translated, it gives CSARSSGGNYEQFF.

Ten or more counts support this clonotype. The chain combines TRBV27 with TRBJ2-2; maybe TRBD1 (5 bases). The CDR3 sequence is 17 residues long. Germline lookup yields CDR1 MNHEY and CDR2 SMNVEV (reference sequence). Trimming pared 0 bases from V and 1 base from J, leaving 12 bases between. As DNA, the CDR3 is TGTGCCAGCAGTTTATCGATTGGGCAGGGGAACACCGGGGAGCTGTTTTTT. This sequence encodes CASSLSIGQGNTGELFF.

This clonotype is labeled medium-sized (0.01 to 0.1%). The V call is TRBV6-1, the J call TRBJ1-1; the D gene is possibly TRBD1 (6 bases). CDR3 length: 14 amino acids. CDR1 and CDR2 from the germline V gene are MNHNS and SASEGT. The ends were cut back, 7 bases at V and 0 bases at J, with 12 bases in the middle. The CDR3 reads CASIGGGVNTEAFF. CDR3 in DNA: TGTGCCAGCATAGGGGGGGGTGTGAACACTGAAGCTTTCTTT.

The chain is built from TRBV10-2 and TRBJ1-1; 11 bases map to TRBD1. The J segment lost 2 bases and the V segment lost 7 bases, leaving 3 bases of the junction unmatched. The germline gives CDR1 WSHSY, CDR2 SAAADI. This CDR3 region has 14 residues. For the CDR3, the DNA is TGCGCCAGCACGGACAGGGGGCAAAACACTGAAGCTTTCTTT. Protein: CASTDRGQNTEAFF.

This clonotype counts as medium-sized. The genes are TRBV5-6 and TRBJ1-2, with 7 bases aligning to TRBD1. The length of the CDR3 is 14 residues. In germline, CDR1 is SGHDT, CDR2 YYEEEE. V was clipped by 2 bases and J by 3 bases; unmatched bases: 4. The CDR3 loop is CASSLEQGYYGYTF. CDR3 sequence (DNA): TGTGCCAGCAGCTTAGAACAGGGGTACTATGGCTACACCTTC.

This chain joins TRBV9 and TRBJ2-1, with D perhaps TRBD2 (6 bases). Germline V gene sequence: CDR1 SGDLS, CDR2 YYNGEE. The CDR3 covers 15 residues. V dropped 3 bases and J dropped 8 bases, with 18 bases sitting between them. The CDR3 bases are TGTGCCAGCAGCGGAGCTGGCGGGGTGGGGTATGAGCAGTTCTTC. Amino acid sequence: CASSGAGGVGYEQFF.

By share, this clonotype counts as medium-sized. The V gene is TRBV19, the J gene TRBJ1-6, with D uncertain. There are 14 residues in the CDR3. Germline CDR1 and CDR2: LNHDA and SQIVND (reference sequence). V lost 3 bases and J 3 bases, leaving 6 bases between the germline ends. The CDR3 here is CASSIKDYNSPLHF. The CDR3 nucleotides are TGTGCCAGTAGTATTAAGGACTATAATTCACCCCTCCACTTT.

This sequence joins TRBV11-2 and TRBJ1-3, with D unclear. The CDR3 is made up of 15 amino acids. From germline, CDR1 is SGHAT and CDR2 FQNNGV. V lost 2 bases and J 0 bases, leaving 8 bases between the germline ends. DNA for the CDR3: TGTGCCAGCAGCTTAAGGCCGAGCTCTGGAAACACCATATATTTT. Its translation is CASSLRPSSGNTIYF.

To note about this clonotype: An end of the junction does not agree with germline; a read error may underlie this. The chain is built from TRBV13 and TRBJ1-1, with unresolved D. Germline CDR1 reads PRHDT; CDR2 reads FYEKMQ (reference sequence). This CDR3 has 15 amino acids. The CDR3 DNA follows: TGTACCAGCAGATCGATACAGCACATGGACACTGAAGCTTTCTTT. This gives the protein CTSRSIQHMDTEAFF.

This clonotype is medium-sized (0.01 to 0.1%) within its sample. The V call is TRBV19, the J call TRBJ1-6, with 10 bases identical to TRBD1. CDR1 and CDR2 from the germline V gene are LNHDA and SQIVND (reference sequence). The CDR3 totals 15 residues. J was trimmed by 7 bases and V by 6 bases; bases with no gene match: 6. In DNA, the CDR3 is TGTGCCAGTAGGACAGGGGGCATTGAAAATTCACCCCTCCACTTT. Translating gives CASRTGGIENSPLHF.

This clonotype is deemed medium-sized (0.01 to 0.1%). The chain combines TRBV7-9 with TRBJ1-3; unclear D gene. Germline-derived CDR1 and CDR2 are SEHNR and FQNEAQ (reference sequence). V was clipped by 0 bases and J by 0 bases, with 9 bases between them. The CDR3 consists of 16 residues. This CDR3 is CASSLAAQDSGNTIYF. CDR3 sequence (DNA): TGTGCCAGCAGCTTAGCGGCCCAGGACTCTGGAAACACCATATATTTT.